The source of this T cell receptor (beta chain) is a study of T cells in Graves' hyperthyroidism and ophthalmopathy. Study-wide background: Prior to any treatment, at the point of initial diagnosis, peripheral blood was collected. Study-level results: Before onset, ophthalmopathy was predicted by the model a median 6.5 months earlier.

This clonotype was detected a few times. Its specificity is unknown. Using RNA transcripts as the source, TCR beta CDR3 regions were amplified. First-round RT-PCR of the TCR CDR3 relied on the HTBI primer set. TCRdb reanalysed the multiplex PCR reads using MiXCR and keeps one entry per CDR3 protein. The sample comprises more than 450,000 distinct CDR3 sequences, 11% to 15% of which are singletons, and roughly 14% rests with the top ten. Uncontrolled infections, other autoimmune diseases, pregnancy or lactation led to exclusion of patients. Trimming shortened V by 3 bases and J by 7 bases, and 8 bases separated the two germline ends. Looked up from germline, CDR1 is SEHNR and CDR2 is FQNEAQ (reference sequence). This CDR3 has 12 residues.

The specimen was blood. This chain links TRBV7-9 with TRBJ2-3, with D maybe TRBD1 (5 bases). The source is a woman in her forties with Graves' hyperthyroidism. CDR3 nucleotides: TGTGCCAGCAGCTTCGACAGTCATACGCAGTATTTT. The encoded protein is CASSFDSHTQYF.